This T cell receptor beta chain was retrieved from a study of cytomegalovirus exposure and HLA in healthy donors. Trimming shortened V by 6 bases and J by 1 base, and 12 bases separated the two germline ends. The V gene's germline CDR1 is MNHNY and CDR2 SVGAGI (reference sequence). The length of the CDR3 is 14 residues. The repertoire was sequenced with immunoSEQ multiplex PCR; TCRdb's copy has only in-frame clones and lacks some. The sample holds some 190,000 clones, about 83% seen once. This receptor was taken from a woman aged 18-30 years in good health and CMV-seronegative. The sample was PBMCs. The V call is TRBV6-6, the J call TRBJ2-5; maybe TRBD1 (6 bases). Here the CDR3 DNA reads TGTGCCAGCAGCCTAGGACAGATCCAAGAGACCCAGTACTTC. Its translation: CASSLGQIQETQYF.